These 29 T cell receptor beta chains originate from one sample sequenced in a study of OX40 agonist ivuxolimab in advanced cancers. Library preparation employed the immunoSEQ multiplex PCR assay. This is the immuneACCESS table as TCRdb keeps it, with only in-frame sequences that have V and J called. A part of the clones is gone; compared with another copy, unresolved V genes explain less than half, and the rest is unexplained. Present in this sample are more than 60,000 clones, 85% of which were seen just once. 3.5% to 4% of the sample goes to the ten largest clones. The starting material was CD4+ or CD8+ T cells sorted from blood, obtained in a trial of the OX40 agonist ivuxolimab. Receptor source: an adult with an advanced solid tumor such as melanoma, head and neck, liver or kidney cancer.

The chain uses TRBV15 and TRBJ2-3; TRBD2 agrees at 13 bases. The V gene end was trimmed by 1 base and the J gene end by 1 base; junction bases not matched to a gene: 2. Germline V CDR1 and CDR2: LNHNV, YYDKDF (reference sequence). There are 17 residues in the CDR3. The CDR3 nucleotides read TGTGCCACCAGCAGAGCCGGACTAGCGGGGGGCACAGATACGCAGTATTTT. This sequence encodes CATSRAGLAGGTDTQYF.

The chain recombines TRBV4-1 with TRBJ2-3, with D unresolved. The CDR3 length is 14 residues. Germline V lookup: CDR1 MGHRA, CDR2 YSYEKL. The V and J ends lost 2 bases and 0 bases respectively, with 6 bases between them. The CDR3: CASSQMISTDTQYF. The CDR3, as DNA: TGCGCCAGCAGCCAAATGATTAGCACAGATACGCAGTATTTT.

The CDR3 protein is CASSDPPLDTQYF. The CDR3 region has the DNA TGTGCCAGCAGTGACCCTCCCCTAGATACGCAGTATTTT. The chain joins TRBV25-1 to TRBJ2-3; D uncertain. The germline V gene has CDR1 MGHDK and CDR2 SYGVNS. V was pared by 3 bases and J by 5 bases, with 9 bases between. CDR3 length: 13 amino acids. Variable domain in full (rest from reference TRBV25-1 and TRBJ2-3): EADIYQTPRYLVIGTGKKITLECSQTMGHDKMYWYQQDPGMELHLIHYSYGVNSTEKGDLSSESTVSRIRTEHFPLTLESARPSHTSQYLCASSDPPLDTQYFGPGTRLTVL.

J is TRBJ2-7 and V is TRBV7-3; TRBD2 agrees at 8 bases. This CDR3 has 17 residues. With 5 bases clipped from V and 4 bases from J, the junction kept 16 bases outside the gene matches. Germline CDR1 is SGHTA and CDR2 is FQGTGA. For the CDR3, the DNA is TGTGCCAGCAGCCCCGGAGGGGCGCGGGAGGAGGTGTACGAGCAGTACTTC. Translated, it gives CASSPGGAREEVYEQYF. The whole variable domain, filled in from reference TRBV7-3 and TRBJ2-7, reads GAGVSQTPSNKVTEKGKYVELRCDPISGHTALYWYRQSLGQGPEFLIYFQGTGAADDSGLPNDRFFAVRPEGSVSTLKIQRTERGDSAVYLCASSPGGAREEVYEQYFGPGTRLTVT.

This CDR3 reads CASSVGLNYNEQFF. CDR3 nucleotide sequence: TGTGCCAGCAGTGTCGGACTGAATTACAATGAGCAGTTCTTC. The chain uses TRBV25-1 and TRBJ2-1; possible D gene TRBD2, 5 bases. Deletions cut 4 bases from V and 4 bases from J, with 11 bases between. This CDR3 has 14 residues. CDR1 is MGHDK, CDR2 SYGVNS, per germline.

The chain combines TRBV30 with TRBJ2-2; D is ambiguous. CDR1 GTSNPN and CDR2 SVGIG come from the germline V gene (reference sequence). V lost 3 bases, J lost 6 bases, and 11 bases lay in between. The CDR3 runs to 13 residues. CDR3 nucleotide sequence: TGTGCCTGGAGGCCGCTCCGGGCCGGGGAGCTGTTTTTT. Encoded protein: CAWRPLRAGELFF.

The chain uses TRBV19 and TRBJ2-2; D gene uncertain. The CDR3 has 14 residues. Germline CDR1 and CDR2: LNHDA and SQIVND (reference sequence). Trimming took 3 bases from V and 4 from J, leaving 9 bases between them. The DNA of the CDR3 is TGTGCCAGTAGTATTAGGGCTTCCACCGGGGAGCTGTTTTTT. Translated, it gives CASSIRASTGELFF.

This clone was detected only once. This chain uses TRBV19 with TRBJ2-2, with 7 bases that match TRBD1. Germline V lookup: CDR1 LNHDA, CDR2 SQIVND (reference sequence). The CDR3 is made up of 14 amino acids. V shed 7 bases and J 9 bases; nucleotides not matched to a gene: 11. CDR3 sequence reads: CASKEQGTIRELFF. Written as DNA, the CDR3 is TGTGCCAGTAAGGAACAGGGGACGATCCGGGAGCTGTTTTTT.

The chain is built from TRBV5-6 and TRBJ2-3; perhaps TRBD2 as D (5 bases). CDR1 is SGHDT and CDR2 is YYEEEE in the germline V gene. The CDR3 spans 12 residues. V was shortened by 5 bases and J by 4 bases, with 8 bases between the two germline ends. The CDR3 sequence is CASRGVSDTQYF. Here the CDR3 DNA reads TGTGCCAGCAGGGGAGTTTCAGATACGCAGTATTTT.

The rearrangement joins TRBV2 to TRBJ2-2, with 9 positions matching TRBD2. This CDR3 comprises 21 residues. The V segment lost 2 bases and the J segment 2 bases; nucleotides outside the gene matches: 18. Germline CDR1 reads SNHLY; CDR2 reads FYNNEI. CDR3 loop: CASSERLAGTSAVANTGELFF. The CDR3, as DNA: TGTGCCAGCAGTGAAAGGCTAGCGGGGACCTCAGCGGTGGCTAACACCGGGGAGCTGTTTTTT. The full variable domain, its missing parts supplied by reference TRBV2 and TRBJ2-2, is EPEVTQTPSHQVTQMGQEVILRCVPISNHLYFYWYRQILGQKVEFLVSFYNNEISEKSEIFDDQFSVERPDGSNFTLKIRSTKLEDSAMYFCASSERLAGTSAVANTGELFFGEGSRLTVL.

The CDR3 loop reads CASSKRRDRPNEQFF. The DNA of the CDR3 is TGTGCCAGCAGCAAAAGGAGGGACCGACCCAATGAGCAGTTCTTC. V gene TRBV21-1 combines with J gene TRBJ2-1; the table gives TRBD2 as D, unverified against the DNA. TRBV21-1 counts as a pseudogene. CDR3 size: 15 residues.

CDR3 sequence reads: CASSWTANSPLHF. As DNA, the CDR3 is TGTGCCAGCAGCTGGACAGCCAATTCACCCCTCCACTTT. This chain connects TRBV7-3 to TRBJ1-6; D is perhaps TRBD1 (6 bases). V was trimmed by 4 bases and J by 7 bases, leaving 8 bases between them. Germline assignment: CDR1 SGHTA and CDR2 FQGTGA. The CDR3 is made up of 13 amino acids.

This clone was observed a single time. The chain joins TRBV7-3 to TRBJ2-2, with D uncertain. Germline-derived CDR1 and CDR2 are SGHTA and FQGTGA. V lost 1 base and J lost 4, with 10 bases in between. CDR3 size: 15 residues. The CDR3, as DNA: TGTGCCAGCAGCTTAATTGGTGGTTCCACCGGGGAGCTGTTTTTT. Translated: CASSLIGGSTGELFF.

The chain uses TRBV10-3 and TRBJ2-7; tentatively, D is TRBD1 (6 bases). V lost 5 bases and J lost 1, with 9 bases in between. Germline V gene data show CDR1 as ENHRY and CDR2 as SYGVKD. The CDR3 totals 13 residues. Here the CDR3 reads CAISQGQSYEQYF. The CDR3 region has the DNA TGTGCCATCAGTCAAGGACAGTCCTACGAGCAGTACTTC.

CDR3 DNA: TGTGCCAGTAGTATCGGGACAGACTTCTATGGCTACACCTTC. Amino acid sequence: CASSIGTDFYGYTF. This chain connects TRBV19 to TRBJ1-2, with 7 bases that match TRBD1. Germline CDR1 LNHDA, CDR2 SQIVND (reference sequence). The J segment lost 4 bases and the V segment lost 3 bases, leaving 5 bases of the junction unmatched. The CDR3 loop spans 14 amino acids.

The gene calls are TRBV11-2 and TRBJ2-5, with D perhaps matching TRBD1 (6 bases). The J call may be in error: the DNA end matches TRBJ2-7 better. CDR3 length: 14 amino acids. Germline V lookup: CDR1 SGHAT, CDR2 FQNNGV. The CDR3 nucleotides read TGTGCCAGCAGCCGGGACACCTCCTCCTACGAGCAGTACTTC. Its translation: CASSRDTSSYEQYF.

The chain links TRBV2 to TRBJ2-7; 8 nucleotides align to TRBD2. The CDR3 has 15 residues. With 8 bases clipped from V and 2 bases from J, the junction kept 11 bases outside the gene matches. The germline V gene encodes CDR1 SNHLY and CDR2 FYNNEI. The CDR3 reads CASQDQRGITYEQYF. CDR3 nucleotides: TGTGCCAGCCAAGATCAGCGGGGGATAACCTACGAGCAGTACTTC.

This clone is a singleton in its sample. The chain joins TRBV19 to TRBJ2-3; D is possibly TRBD1 (5 bases). The CDR3 covers 12 residues. Germline-derived CDR1 and CDR2 are LNHDA and SQIVND (reference sequence). V lost 6 bases and J 8 bases, leaving 12 bases between the germline ends. The CDR3 here is CASSSGSGTQYF. CDR3 sequence (DNA): TGTGCCAGTAGCTCAGGGTCGGGTACGCAGTATTTT.

This clone was seen a single time. This rearrangement joins TRBV11-3 to TRBJ2-2; TRBD1 agrees at 8 bases. The V segment lost 3 bases and the J segment 2 bases; nucleotides outside the gene matches: 5. The CDR3 spans 16 residues. Germline V lookup: CDR1 SGHNT, CDR2 YENEEA. CDR3 sequence: CASSFSTGENTGELFF. The CDR3 nucleotides read TGTGCCAGCAGCTTCTCGACAGGGGAAAACACCGGGGAGCTGTTTTTT.

The genes are TRBV11-1 and TRBJ1-1; possibly TRBD1 for D (5 bases). The germline CDR1 and CDR2 sequences are SGHAT and FQDESV (reference sequence). This CDR3 is 11 amino acids long. Trimming removed 6 bases at V and 11 bases at J, with 13 bases between. CDR3 in amino acids: CASSGGWVAFF. In DNA, the CDR3 is TGTGCCAGCAGTGGGGGATGGGTCGCTTTCTTT.

The gene calls are TRBV9 and TRBJ2-1; possibly TRBD2 for D (6 bases). The CDR3 spans 16 residues. V lost 1 base to trimming and J lost 4 bases, with 15 bases between them. CDR1 SGDLS and CDR2 YYNGEE come from the germline V gene. Written as DNA, the CDR3 is TGTGCCAGCAGCGTAACGGGCGGGGTCGGTTACAATGAGCAGTTCTTC. This gives the protein CASSVTGGVGYNEQFF. Variable domain in full (rest from reference TRBV9 and TRBJ2-1): DSGVTQTPKHLITATGQRVTLRCSPRSGDLSVYWYQQSLDQGLQFLIQYYNGEERAKGNILERFSAQQFPDLHSELNLSSLELGDSALYFCASSVTGGVGYNEQFFGPGTRLTVL.

In DNA form, the CDR3 reads TGTGCCAGCAGTTTGTTTGGATTTAACTATGGCTACACCTTC. This sequence encodes CASSLFGFNYGYTF. This chain joins TRBV28 and TRBJ1-2; D call uncertain. Germline CDR1 MDHEN, CDR2 SYDVKM. Trimming pared 3 bases from V and 1 base from J, leaving 9 bases between. This CDR3 spans 14 amino acids.

V usage is TRBV29-1 and J usage is TRBJ1-1; TRBD1 is a possible D gene (5 bases). The length of the CDR3 is 13 residues. The V gene lost 7 bases and the J gene lost 4 bases, with 16 bases spanning the gap. Germline values: CDR1 SQVTM, CDR2 ANQGSEA. The CDR3 spells CSARQRRVTEAFF. The CDR3 DNA sequence: TGCAGCGCCCGACAGCGGCGAGTCACTGAAGCTTTCTTT.

This chain joins TRBV19 and TRBJ2-7; D might be TRBD1 or TRBD2, each matching 6 bases. Per germline, CDR1 LNHDA and CDR2 SQIVND (reference sequence). V shed 5 bases and J shed 0 bases, with 17 bases lying between them. The CDR3 runs to 16 residues. CDR3 sequence reads: CASSPGAGEGSYEQYF. CDR3 coding DNA: TGTGCCAGTAGTCCGGGGGCAGGGGAAGGCTCCTACGAGCAGTACTTC.

J is TRBJ2-1 and V is TRBV14, with 11 nucleotides matching TRBD2. The J segment lost 4 bases and the V segment lost 2 bases, leaving 4 bases of the junction unmatched. Germline V lookup: CDR1 SGHDN, CDR2 FVKESK. The CDR3 runs 16 residues. The CDR3 bases are TGTGCCAGCAGCCAATTTAGCGGGAGGGAGTACAATGAGCAGTTCTTC. Translated: CASSQFSGREYNEQFF.

The CDR3 DNA reads as TGTGCCATAGCGGGGGGAGTTTCCACCGGGGAGCTGTTTTTT. Translation: CAIAGGVSTGELFF. This chain links TRBV10-3 with TRBJ2-2, with 9 nucleotides matching TRBD2. The V segment lost 9 bases and the J segment 4 bases; nucleotides outside the gene matches: 6. Germline CDR1 ENHRY, CDR2 SYGVKD. This CDR3 contains 14 residues.

This sequence joins TRBV7-6 and TRBJ2-7; D remains ambiguous. From germline, CDR1 is SGHVS and CDR2 FNYEAQ. The germline V and J ends were trimmed by 1 base and 6 bases, with 16 bases remaining between them. This CDR3 is 15 amino acids long. The CDR3 nucleotides read TGTGCCAGCAGCTTAGGTGTACCCCAGGCTGCCGAGCAGTACTTC. Translating gives CASSLGVPQAAEQYF.

This clone was picked up a small number of times. This chain uses TRBV28 with TRBJ2-7; TRBD1 might be the D (6 bases). The CDR3 length is 14 residues. Germline V gene data show CDR1 as MDHEN and CDR2 as SYDVKM. Trimming cost V 7 bases and J 6 bases, with 19 bases left between them. The CDR3 is CASKQQGILTEQYF. CDR3 sequence (DNA): TGTGCCAGCAAACAACAGGGAATTCTTACCGAGCAGTACTTC.

This chain connects TRBV6-1 to TRBJ2-3; D unresolved. V was cut by 3 bases and J by 3 bases, with 16 bases left in between. The V gene's germline CDR1 is MNHNS and CDR2 SASEGT. This CDR3 contains 16 residues. CDR3 sequence (DNA): TGTGCCAGCAGTGACAGGACGGCAATGCAGACAGATACGCAGTATTTT. Amino acids: CASSDRTAMQTDTQYF.